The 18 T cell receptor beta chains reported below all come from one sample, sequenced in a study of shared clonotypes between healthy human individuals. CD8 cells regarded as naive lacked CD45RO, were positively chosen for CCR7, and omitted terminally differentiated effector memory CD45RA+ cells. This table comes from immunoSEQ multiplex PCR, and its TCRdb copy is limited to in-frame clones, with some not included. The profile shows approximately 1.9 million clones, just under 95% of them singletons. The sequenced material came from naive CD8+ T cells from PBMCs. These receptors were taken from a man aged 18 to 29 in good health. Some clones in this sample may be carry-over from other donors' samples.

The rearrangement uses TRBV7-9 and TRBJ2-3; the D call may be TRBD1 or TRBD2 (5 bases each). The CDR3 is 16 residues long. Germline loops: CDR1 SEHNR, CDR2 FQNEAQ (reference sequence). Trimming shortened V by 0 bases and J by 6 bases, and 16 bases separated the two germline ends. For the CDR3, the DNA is TGTGCCAGCAGCTTAGCGCCGGGGCTAGCTGAGGATACGCAGTATTTT. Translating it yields CASSLAPGLAEDTQYF.

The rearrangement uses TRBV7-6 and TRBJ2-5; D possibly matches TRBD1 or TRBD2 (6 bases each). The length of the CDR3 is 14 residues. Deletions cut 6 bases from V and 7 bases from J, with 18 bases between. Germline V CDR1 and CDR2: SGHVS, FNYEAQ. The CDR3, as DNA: TGTGCCAGCAGGAGGGGGGCCCCCTGGGTGACCCAGTACTTC. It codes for CASRRGAPWVTQYF.

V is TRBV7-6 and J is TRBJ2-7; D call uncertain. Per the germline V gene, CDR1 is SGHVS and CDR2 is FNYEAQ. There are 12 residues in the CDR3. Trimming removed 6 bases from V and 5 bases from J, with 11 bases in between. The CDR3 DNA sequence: TGTGCCAGCAGTCTCCCTGGAAACGAGCAGTACTTC. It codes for CASSLPGNEQYF.

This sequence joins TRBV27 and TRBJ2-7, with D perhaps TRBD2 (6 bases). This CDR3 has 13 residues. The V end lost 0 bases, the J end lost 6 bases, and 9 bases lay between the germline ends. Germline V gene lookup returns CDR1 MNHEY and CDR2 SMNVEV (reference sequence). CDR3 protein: CASSLSRLGEQYF. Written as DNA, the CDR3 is TGTGCCAGCAGTTTATCCCGACTAGGCGAGCAGTACTTC.

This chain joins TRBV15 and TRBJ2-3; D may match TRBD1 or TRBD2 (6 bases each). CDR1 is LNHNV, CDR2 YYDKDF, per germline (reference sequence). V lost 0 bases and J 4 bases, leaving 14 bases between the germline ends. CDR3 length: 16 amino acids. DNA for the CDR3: TGTGCCACCAGCAGAGATCGGGGGCTGGGGGCAGATACGCAGTATTTT. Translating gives CATSRDRGLGADTQYF. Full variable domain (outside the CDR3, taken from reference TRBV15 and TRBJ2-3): DAMVIQNPRYQVTQFGKPVTLSCSQTLNHNVMYWYQQKSSQAPKLLFHYYDKDFNNEADTPDNFQSRRPNTSFCFLDIRSPGLGDTAMYLCATSRDRGLGADTQYFGPGTRLTVL.

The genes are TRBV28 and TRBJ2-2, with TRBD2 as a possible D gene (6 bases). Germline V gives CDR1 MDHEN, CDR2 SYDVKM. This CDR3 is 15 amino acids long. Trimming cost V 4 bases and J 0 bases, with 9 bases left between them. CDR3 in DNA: TGTGCCAGCAGTTGGGTAGCGGCGAACACCGGGGAGCTGTTTTTT. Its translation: CASSWVAANTGELFF.

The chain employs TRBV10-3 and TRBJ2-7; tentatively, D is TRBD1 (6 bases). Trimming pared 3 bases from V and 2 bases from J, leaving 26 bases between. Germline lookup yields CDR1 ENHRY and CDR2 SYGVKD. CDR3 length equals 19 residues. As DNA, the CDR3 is TGTGCCATCAGTGACTCCTCCTCCTTGACAGGCCTTTTTACCTACGAGCAGTACTTC. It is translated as CAISDSSSLTGLFTYEQYF.

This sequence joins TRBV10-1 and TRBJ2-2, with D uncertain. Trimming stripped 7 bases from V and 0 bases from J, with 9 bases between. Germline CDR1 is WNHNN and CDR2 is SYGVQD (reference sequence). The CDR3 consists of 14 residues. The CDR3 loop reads CASTHGANTGELFF. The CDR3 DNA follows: TGCGCCAGCACCCACGGCGCGAACACCGGGGAGCTGTTTTTT.

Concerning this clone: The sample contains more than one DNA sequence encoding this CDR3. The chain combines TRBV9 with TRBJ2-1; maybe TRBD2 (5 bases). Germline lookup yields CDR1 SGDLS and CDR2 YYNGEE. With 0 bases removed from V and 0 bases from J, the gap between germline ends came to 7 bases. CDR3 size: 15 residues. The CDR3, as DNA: TGTGCCAGCAGCGTAGTAGGGAGCTCCTACAATGAGCAGTTCTTC. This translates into CASSVVGSSYNEQFF.

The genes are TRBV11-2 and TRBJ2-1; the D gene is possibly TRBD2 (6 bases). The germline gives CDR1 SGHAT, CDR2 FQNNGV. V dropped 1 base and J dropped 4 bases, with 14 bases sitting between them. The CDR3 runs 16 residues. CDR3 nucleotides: TGTGCCAGCAGCTTAGGGGTAGCGGAACCATACAATGAGCAGTTCTTC. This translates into CASSLGVAEPYNEQFF.

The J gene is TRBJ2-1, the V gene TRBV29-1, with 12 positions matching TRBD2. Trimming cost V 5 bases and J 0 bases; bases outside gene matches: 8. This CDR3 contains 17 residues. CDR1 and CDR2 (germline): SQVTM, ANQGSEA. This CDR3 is CSVPIGLAGSSYNEQFF. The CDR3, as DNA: TGCAGCGTTCCTATTGGACTAGCGGGGAGCTCCTACAATGAGCAGTTCTTC.

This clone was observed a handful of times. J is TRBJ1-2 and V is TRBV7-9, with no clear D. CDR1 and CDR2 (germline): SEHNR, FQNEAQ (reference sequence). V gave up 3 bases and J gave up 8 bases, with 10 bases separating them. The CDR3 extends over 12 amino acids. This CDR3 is CASSFYGNGYTF. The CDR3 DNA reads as TGTGCCAGCAGCTTCTATGGCAACGGCTACACCTTC.

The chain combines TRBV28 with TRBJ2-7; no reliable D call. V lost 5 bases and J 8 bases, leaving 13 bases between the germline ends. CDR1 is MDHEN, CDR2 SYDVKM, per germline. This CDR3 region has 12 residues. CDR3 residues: CASSPDFGQQYF. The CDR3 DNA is TGTGCCAGCAGTCCGGATTTTGGCCAGCAGTACTTC.

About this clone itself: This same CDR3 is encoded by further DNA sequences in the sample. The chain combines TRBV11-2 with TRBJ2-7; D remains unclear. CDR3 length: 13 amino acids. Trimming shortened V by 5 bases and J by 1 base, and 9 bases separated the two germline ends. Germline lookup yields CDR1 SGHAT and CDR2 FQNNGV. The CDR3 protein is CASSPGPSYEQYF. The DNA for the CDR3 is TGTGCCAGCAGCCCCGGGCCTTCCTACGAGCAGTACTTC.

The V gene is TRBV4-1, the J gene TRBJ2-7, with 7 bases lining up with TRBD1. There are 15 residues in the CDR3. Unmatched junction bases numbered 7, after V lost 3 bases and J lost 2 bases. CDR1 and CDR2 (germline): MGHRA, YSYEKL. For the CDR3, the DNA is TGCGCCAGCAGCCACCCAAGACAGGGTCCCTACGAGCAGTACTTC. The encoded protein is CASSHPRQGPYEQYF.

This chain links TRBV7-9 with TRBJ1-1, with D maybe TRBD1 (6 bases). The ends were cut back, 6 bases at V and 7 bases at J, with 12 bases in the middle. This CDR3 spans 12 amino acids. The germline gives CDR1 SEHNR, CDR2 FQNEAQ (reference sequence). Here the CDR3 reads CASSRPGHEAFF. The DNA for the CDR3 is TGTGCCAGCAGTCGTCCGGGACATGAAGCTTTCTTT. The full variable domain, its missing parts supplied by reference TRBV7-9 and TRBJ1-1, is DTGVSQNPRHKITKRGQNVTFRCDPISEHNRLYWYRQTLGQGPEFLTYFQNEAQLEKSRLLSDRFSAERPKGSFSTLEIQRTEQGDSAMYLCASSRPGHEAFFGQGTRLTVV.

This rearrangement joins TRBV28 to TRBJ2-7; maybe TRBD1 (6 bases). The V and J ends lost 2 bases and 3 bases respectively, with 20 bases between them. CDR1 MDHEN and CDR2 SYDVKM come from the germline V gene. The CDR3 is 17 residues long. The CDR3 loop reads CASSLALAGVGGYEQYF. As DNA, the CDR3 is TGTGCCAGCAGTTTAGCCCTCGCAGGGGTGGGCGGCTACGAGCAGTACTTC.

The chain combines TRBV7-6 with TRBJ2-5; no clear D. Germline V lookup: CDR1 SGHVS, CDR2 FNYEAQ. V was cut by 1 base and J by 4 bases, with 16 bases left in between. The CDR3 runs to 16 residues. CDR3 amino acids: CASSLGLSEIGETQYF. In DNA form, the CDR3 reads TGTGCCAGCAGCTTAGGGTTGTCGGAAATAGGAGAGACCCAGTACTTC.